This T cell receptor beta chain was recorded in a study of shared clonotypes between healthy human individuals. At deep level, the assay was performed. Several immunoSEQ 96-well plates shared each subset's DNA, each plate a replicate. The authors sequenced unsorted PBMC DNA on ten immunoSEQ deep assay plates. Libraries were prepared by immunoSEQ multiplex PCR; TCRdb keeps only in-frame clonotypes and omits some of them. This sample has a few hundred thousand clones; around 78% occur once, and the top ten carry approximately 12%. The length of the CDR3 is 17 residues. CDR1 and CDR2 (germline): LNHNV, YYDKDF (reference sequence). The germline V and J ends were trimmed by 3 bases and 4 bases, with 21 bases remaining between them. Nashville, Tennessee was home to all donors, each a Caucasian adult.

Source material: PBMCs. The receptor comes from a middle-aged woman in good health. Some clones in this sample may be carry-over from other donors' samples. This chain uses TRBV15 with TRBJ2-5; D not resolved. CDR3 loop: CATSSQPFRALGETQYF. The CDR3 DNA is TGTGCCACCAGCAGCCAGCCCTTCCGGGCCCTAGGAGAGACCCAGTACTTC.